This TCR beta chain was sequenced for a study of T cells after somatic rescue of genetic block. Repertoires were generated with immunoSEQ multiplex PCR, while TCRdb's copy carries only in-frame clones and drops some. The table has some 15,000 clones, about 70% seen once. The sample holds one count of this clone. Sequencing was done on a sample of peripheral blood mononuclear cells (PBMCs). The TCR originated in a man younger than 30.

The CDR3, as DNA: TGTGCCAGCAGCGTAGTCCCAGACAGGTCTGTTACTTTCTCTGGGGCCAACGTCCTGACTTTC. Protein sequence: CASSVVPDRSVTFSGANVLTF. The chain couples TRBV9 to TRBJ2-6; D possibly corresponds to TRBD1 (6 bases). The germline gives CDR1 SGDLS, CDR2 YYNGEE. The CDR3 is made up of 21 amino acids. V was shortened by 0 bases and J by 0 bases, with 22 bases between the two germline ends.